A single sample gave rise to the 5 T cell receptor beta chains below, sequenced in a study of T cell repertoires in ileal Crohn's disease. The assay was immunoSEQ multiplex PCR, and TCRdb's table has in-frame clones only and misses some. Seen here are 14,000 or so clones, around three quarters observed once, and the top ten hold less than 6.5%. Material: ileal tissue. Every receptor here comes from an adult with Crohn's disease.

The J gene is TRBJ2-2, the V gene TRBV11-2; D remains ambiguous. The CDR3 has 14 residues. Trimming took 4 bases from V and 5 from J, leaving 11 bases between them. CDR1 is SGHAT, CDR2 FQNNGV, per germline. CDR3 DNA sequence: TGTGCCAGCAGCTCGCCCTTTGGGACCGGGGAGCTGTTTTTT. Its translation is CASSSPFGTGELFF.

The V gene is TRBV19, the J gene TRBJ1-4; 9 bases align to TRBD1. The CDR3 loop spans 15 amino acids. Germline V gene lookup returns CDR1 LNHDA and CDR2 SQIVND (reference sequence). With 2 bases clipped from V and 7 bases from J, the junction kept 5 bases outside the gene matches. CDR3 sequence reads: CASSITRQGGEKLFF. CDR3 DNA: TGTGCCAGTAGTATAACAAGACAGGGGGGTGAAAAACTGTTTTTT.

The V call is TRBV7-9, the J call TRBJ2-7, with TRBD2 matching over 7 bases. Per germline, CDR1 SEHNR and CDR2 FQNEAQ (reference sequence). The J segment lost 0 bases and the V segment lost 8 bases, leaving 4 bases of the junction unmatched. This CDR3 spans 13 amino acids. CDR3 protein: CASRTGGSYEQYF. The DNA of the CDR3 is TGTGCCAGCCGAACGGGGGGCTCCTACGAGCAGTACTTC. Drawing the rest from reference TRBV7-9 and TRBJ2-7, the complete variable domain is DTGVSQNPRHKITKRGQNVTFRCDPISEHNRLYWYRQTLGQGPEFLTYFQNEAQLEKSRLLSDRFSAERPKGSFSTLEIQRTEQGDSAMYLCASRTGGSYEQYFGPGTRLTVT.

The chain couples TRBV5-5 to TRBJ1-2; D is unclear. The CDR3 length is 13 residues. V gave up 5 bases and J gave up 4 bases, with 12 bases separating them. Germline V gene sequence: CDR1 SGHKS, CDR2 YYEKEE (reference sequence). CDR3 bases: TGTGCCAGCAGTTTTGACACCTCCTATGGCTACACCTTC. Translating it yields CASSFDTSYGYTF.

V usage is TRBV14 and J usage is TRBJ2-2, with D possibly TRBD2 on 5 matching bases. The CDR3 loop spans 15 amino acids. Germline CDR1 and CDR2: SGHDN and FVKESK. Between the trimmed V and J ends, which lost 4 bases and 1 base, there was a span of 10 bases. Here the CDR3 reads CASSLVAGNTGELFF. In DNA form, the CDR3 reads TGTGCCAGCAGCCTCGTGGCGGGGAACACCGGGGAGCTGTTTTTT.